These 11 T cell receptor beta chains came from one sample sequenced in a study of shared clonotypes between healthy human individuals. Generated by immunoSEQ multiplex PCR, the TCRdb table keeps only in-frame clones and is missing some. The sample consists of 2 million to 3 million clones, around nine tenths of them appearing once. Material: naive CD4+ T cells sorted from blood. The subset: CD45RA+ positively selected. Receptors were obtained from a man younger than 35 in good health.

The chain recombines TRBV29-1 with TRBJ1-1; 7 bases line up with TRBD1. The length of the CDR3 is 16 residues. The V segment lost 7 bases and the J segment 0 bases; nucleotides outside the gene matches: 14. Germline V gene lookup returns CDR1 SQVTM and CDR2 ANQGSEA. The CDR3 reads CSANLGTAGMNTEAFF. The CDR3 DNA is TGCAGCGCCAATCTGGGGACAGCAGGGATGAACACTGAAGCTTTCTTT. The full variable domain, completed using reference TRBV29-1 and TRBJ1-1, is SAVISQKPSRDICQRGTSLTIQCQVDSQVTMMFWYRQQPGQSLTLIATANQGSEATYESGFVIDKFPISRPNLTFSTLTVSNMSPEDSSIYLCSANLGTAGMNTEAFFGQGTRLTVV.

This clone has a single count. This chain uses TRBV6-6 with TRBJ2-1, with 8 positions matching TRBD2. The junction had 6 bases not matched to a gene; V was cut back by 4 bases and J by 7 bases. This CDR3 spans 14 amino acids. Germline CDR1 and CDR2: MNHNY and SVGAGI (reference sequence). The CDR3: CASSSGGGPNEQFF. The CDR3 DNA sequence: TGTGCCAGCAGTTCCGGGGGGGGGCCAAATGAGCAGTTCTTC.

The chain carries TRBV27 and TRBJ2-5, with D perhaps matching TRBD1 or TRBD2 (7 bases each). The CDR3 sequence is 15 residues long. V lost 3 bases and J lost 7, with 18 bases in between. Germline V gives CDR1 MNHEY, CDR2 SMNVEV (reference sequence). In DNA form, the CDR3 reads TGTGCCAGCAGTTTTGGGAGGGGGCCCGAAGGGACCCAGTACTTC. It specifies CASSFGRGPEGTQYF.

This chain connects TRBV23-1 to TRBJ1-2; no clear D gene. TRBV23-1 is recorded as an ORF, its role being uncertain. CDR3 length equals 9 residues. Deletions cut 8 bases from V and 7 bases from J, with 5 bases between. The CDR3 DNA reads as TGCGCCAGCTCGGGTGGCTACACCTTC. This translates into CASSGGYTF.

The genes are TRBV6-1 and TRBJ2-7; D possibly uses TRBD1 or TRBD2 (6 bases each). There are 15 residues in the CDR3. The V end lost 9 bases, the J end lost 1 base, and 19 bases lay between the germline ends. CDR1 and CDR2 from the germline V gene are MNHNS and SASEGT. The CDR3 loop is CASNREAPASYEQYF. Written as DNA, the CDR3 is TGTGCCAGTAACAGGGAGGCCCCAGCGTCCTACGAGCAGTACTTC.

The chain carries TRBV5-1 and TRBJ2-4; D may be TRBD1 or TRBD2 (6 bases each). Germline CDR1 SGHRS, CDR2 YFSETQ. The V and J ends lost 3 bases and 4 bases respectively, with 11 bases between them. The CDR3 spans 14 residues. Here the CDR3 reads CASSSGGDKNIQYF. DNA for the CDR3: TGCGCCAGCAGCTCCGGGGGCGATAAAAACATTCAGTACTTC.

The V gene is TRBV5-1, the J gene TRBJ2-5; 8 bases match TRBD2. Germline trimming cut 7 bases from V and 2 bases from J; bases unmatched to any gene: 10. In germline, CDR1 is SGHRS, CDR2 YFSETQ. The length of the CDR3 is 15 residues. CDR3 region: CASALPGGGQETQYF. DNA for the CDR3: TGCGCCAGCGCCCTACCCGGGGGGGGGCAAGAGACCCAGTACTTC.

The CDR3 is CASISPDTYGYTF. CDR3 bases: TGTGCCAGCATTTCCCCCGATACCTATGGCTACACCTTC. The chain has TRBV6-5 and TRBJ1-2, with no clear D. Germline V lookup: CDR1 MNHEY, CDR2 SVGAGI. This CDR3 region has 13 residues. V dropped 7 bases and J dropped 4 bases, with 13 bases sitting between them.

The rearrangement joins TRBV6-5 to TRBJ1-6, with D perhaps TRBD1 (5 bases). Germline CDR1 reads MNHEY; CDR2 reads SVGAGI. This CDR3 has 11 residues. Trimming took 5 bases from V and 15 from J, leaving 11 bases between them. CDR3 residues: CASSERGFLHF. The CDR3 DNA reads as TGTGCCAGCAGTGAACGGGGGTTCCTCCACTTT.

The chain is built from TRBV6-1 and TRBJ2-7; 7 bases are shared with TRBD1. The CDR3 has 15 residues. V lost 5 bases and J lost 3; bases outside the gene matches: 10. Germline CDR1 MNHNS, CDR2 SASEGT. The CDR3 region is CASSMGQTNLYEQYF. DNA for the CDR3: TGTGCCAGCAGTATGGGACAGACTAATCTCTACGAGCAGTACTTC.

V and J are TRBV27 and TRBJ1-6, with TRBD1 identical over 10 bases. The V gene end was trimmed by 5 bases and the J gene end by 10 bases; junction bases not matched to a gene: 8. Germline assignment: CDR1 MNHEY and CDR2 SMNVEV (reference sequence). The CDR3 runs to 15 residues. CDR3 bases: TGTGCCAGCAGTCCGAGACAGGGGGCCATATCACCCCTCCACTTT. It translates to CASSPRQGAISPLHF.